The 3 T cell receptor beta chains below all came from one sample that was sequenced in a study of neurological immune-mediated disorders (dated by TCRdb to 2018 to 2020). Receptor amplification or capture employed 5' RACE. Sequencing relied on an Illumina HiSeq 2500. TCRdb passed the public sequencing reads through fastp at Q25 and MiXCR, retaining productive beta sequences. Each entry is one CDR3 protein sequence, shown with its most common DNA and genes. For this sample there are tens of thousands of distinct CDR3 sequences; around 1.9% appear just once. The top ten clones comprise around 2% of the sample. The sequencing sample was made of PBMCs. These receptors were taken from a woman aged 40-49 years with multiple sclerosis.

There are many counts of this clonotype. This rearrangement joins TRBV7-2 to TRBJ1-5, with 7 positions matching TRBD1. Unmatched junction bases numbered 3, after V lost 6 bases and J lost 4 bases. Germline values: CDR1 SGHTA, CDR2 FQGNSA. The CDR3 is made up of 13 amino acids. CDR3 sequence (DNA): TGTGCCAGCAGTAGACAGGGAAATCAGCCCCAGCATTTT. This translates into CASSRQGNQPQHF. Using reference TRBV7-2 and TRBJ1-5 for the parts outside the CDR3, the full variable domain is GAGVSQSPSNKVTEKGKDVELRCDPISGHTALYWYRQSLGQGLEFLIYFQGNSAPDKSGLPSDRFSAERTGGSVSTLTIQRTQQEDSAVYLCASSRQGNQPQHFGDGTRLSIL.

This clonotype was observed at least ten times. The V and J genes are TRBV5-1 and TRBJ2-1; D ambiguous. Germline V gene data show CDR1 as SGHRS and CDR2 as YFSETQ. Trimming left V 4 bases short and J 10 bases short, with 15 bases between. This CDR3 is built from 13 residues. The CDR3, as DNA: TGCGCCAGCAGCGGCTTTACTTGGACCGAGCAGTTCTTC. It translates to CASSGFTWTEQFF.

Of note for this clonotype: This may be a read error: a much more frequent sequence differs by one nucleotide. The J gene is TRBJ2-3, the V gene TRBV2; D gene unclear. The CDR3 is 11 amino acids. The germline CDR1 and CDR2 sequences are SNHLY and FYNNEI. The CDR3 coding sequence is TGTGACAGCAGTGTTACAGATACGCAGTATTTT. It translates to CDSSVTDTQYF.